The present entry profiles one TCR beta chain with its context. This specimen comes from a study of cytomegalovirus exposure and HLA in healthy donors. Generated by immunoSEQ multiplex PCR, the TCRdb table keeps only in-frame clones and is missing some. The sample lists approximately 170,000 clones, 85% occurring once. Germline CDR1 reads SGHDT; CDR2 reads YYEEEE. CDR3 length equals 14 residues. With 6 bases clipped from V and 9 bases from J, the junction kept 10 bases outside the gene matches. The source of this sequence is a man younger than 35 in good health and CMV-seropositive. The specimen was PBMCs. The chain joins TRBV5-6 to TRBJ2-1; 9 bases map to TRBD1. CDR3: CASNPGQGIAEQFF. CDR3 nucleotides: TGTGCCAGCAACCCGGGACAGGGTATTGCTGAGCAGTTCTTC. The full variable domain, in which reference TRBV5-6 and TRBJ2-1 provide the parts outside the CDR3, is DAGVTQSPTHLIKTRGQQVTLRCSPKSGHDTVSWYQQALGQGPQFIFQYYEEEERQRGNFPDRFSGHQFPNYSSELNVNALLLGDSALYLCASNPGQGIAEQFFGPGTRLTVL.